Given below is one T cell receptor beta chain in context. Only in-frame clones appear in the TCRdb table, and some are missing; sequencing was by immunoSEQ multiplex PCR. The sample holds about 28,000 clones, roughly 89% seen once. The source of the sample is a study of control samples from healthy donors and cancer patients. Trimming left V 4 bases short and J 0 bases short, with 12 bases between. The CDR3 loop spans 14 amino acids. Germline V CDR1 and CDR2: SQVTM, ANQGSEA. Specimen: PBMCs. The chain carries TRBV29-1 and TRBJ1-1, with D tentatively TRBD1 (5 bases). The receptor comes from a woman between 35 and 50 years old with lung cancer. The CDR3 loop is CSVGMGRMNTEAFF. In DNA, the CDR3 is TGCAGCGTTGGGATGGGACGGATGAACACTGAAGCTTTCTTT.